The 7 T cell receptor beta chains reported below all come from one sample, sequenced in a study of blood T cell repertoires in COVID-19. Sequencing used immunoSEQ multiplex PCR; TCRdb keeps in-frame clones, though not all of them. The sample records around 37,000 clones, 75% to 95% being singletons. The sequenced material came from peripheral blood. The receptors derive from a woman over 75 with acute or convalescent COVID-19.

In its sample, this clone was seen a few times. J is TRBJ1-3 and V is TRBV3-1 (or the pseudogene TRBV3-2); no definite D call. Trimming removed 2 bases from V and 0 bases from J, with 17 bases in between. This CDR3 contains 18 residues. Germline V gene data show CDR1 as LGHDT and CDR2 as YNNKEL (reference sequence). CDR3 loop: CASSQSGFGSYSGNTIYF. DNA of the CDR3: TGTGCCAGCAGCCAAAGCGGGTTTGGGTCCTACTCTGGAAACACCATATATTTT.

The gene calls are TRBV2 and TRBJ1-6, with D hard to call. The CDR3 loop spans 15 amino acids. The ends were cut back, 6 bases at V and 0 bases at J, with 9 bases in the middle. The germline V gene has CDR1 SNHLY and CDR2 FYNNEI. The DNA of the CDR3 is TGTGCCAGCAGAAAAGCGAGCTCCTATAATTCACCCCTCCACTTT. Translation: CASRKASSYNSPLHF.

CDR3 residues: CASSWRTSGGAYEQYF. The CDR3 bases are TGCGCCAGCAGCTGGCGGACTAGCGGGGGGGCCTACGAGCAGTACTTC. The gene calls are TRBV5-1 and TRBJ2-7, with 15 bases lining up with TRBD2. Germline loops: CDR1 SGHRS, CDR2 YFSETQ. With V trimmed by 3 bases and J by 2 bases, 3 bases remained unmatched. The CDR3 contains 16 residues.

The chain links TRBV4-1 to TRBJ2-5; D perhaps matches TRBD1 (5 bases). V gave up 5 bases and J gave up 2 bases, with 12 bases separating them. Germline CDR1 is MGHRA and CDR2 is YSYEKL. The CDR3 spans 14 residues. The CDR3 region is CASSTGGNQETQYF. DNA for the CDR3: TGCGCCAGCAGCACAGGCGGTAATCAAGAGACCCAGTACTTC.

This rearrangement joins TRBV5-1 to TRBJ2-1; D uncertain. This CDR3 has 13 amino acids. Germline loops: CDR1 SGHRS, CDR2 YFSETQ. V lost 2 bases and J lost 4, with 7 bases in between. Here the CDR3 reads CASSLTRYNEQFF. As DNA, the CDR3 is TGCGCCAGCAGCTTAACCAGGTACAATGAGCAGTTCTTC.

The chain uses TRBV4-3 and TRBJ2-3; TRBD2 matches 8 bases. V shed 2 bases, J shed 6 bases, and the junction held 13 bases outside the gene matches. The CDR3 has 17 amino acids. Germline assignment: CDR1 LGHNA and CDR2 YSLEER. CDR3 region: CASSQLLTSAAGDTQYF. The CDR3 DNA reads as TGCGCCAGCAGCCAACTACTGACTAGCGCAGCCGGGGATACGCAGTATTTT.

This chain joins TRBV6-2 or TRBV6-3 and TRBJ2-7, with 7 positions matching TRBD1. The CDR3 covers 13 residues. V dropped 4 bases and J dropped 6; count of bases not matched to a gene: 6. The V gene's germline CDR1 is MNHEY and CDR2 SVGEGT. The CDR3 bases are TGTGCCAGCAGTTTTGACAGGGACCGCGAGCAGTACTTC. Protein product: CASSFDRDREQYF.